Listed below are T cell receptor beta chains from one sample, sequenced in a study of blood T cell repertoires in COVID-19. Repertoires were generated with immunoSEQ multiplex PCR, while TCRdb's copy carries only in-frame clones and drops some. The table records 210,000 or so clones, approximately 83% of them present only once. Sample: PBMCs or T cells enriched from blood (not recorded which). The receptors stem from a woman aged 50 to 65 who had been exposed to COVID-19. Both conserved end residues are part of each CDR3. A D gene is named only where the DNA matches it firmly. Size values are once, few and many counts, or a class for expanded clones, and some rows have none.

j_call | v_call | d_call | clone_size | cdr3_nt | cdr3_aa
TRBJ1-1 | TRBV7-9 | - | - | TGTGCCAGCAGCTTAGCGCTGGGAGACACTGAAGCTTTCTTT | CASSLALGDTEAFF
TRBJ1-1 | TRBV6-6 | - | few | TGTGCCAGCAGTTATGGGTCGGGGGAAGCTTTCTTT | CASSYGSGEAFF
TRBJ2-1 | TRBV7-2 | - | - | TGTGCCAGCAGCGCGAGGACTATCACCCTCCCGGATGAGCAGTTCTTC | CASSARTITLPDEQFF
TRBJ1-3 | TRBV28 | - | - | TGTGCCAGCAGTCCCATGGGACTCTCTGGAAACACCATATATTTT | CASSPMGLSGNTIYF
TRBJ2-5 | TRBV5-1 | - | - | TGCGCCAGCAGCTTGGTAACCGGAGAGACCCAGTACTTC | CASSLVTGETQYF
TRBJ2-2 | TRBV9 | - | - | TGTGCCAGCAGCGAAGTCGAGGGCACCGGGGAGCTGTTTTTT | CASSEVEGTGELFF
TRBJ2-1 | TRBV6-6 | - | - | TGTGCCAGCAGTCGATCCAGCGGATTCTCTTACAATGAGCAGTTCTTC | CASSRSSGFSYNEQFF
TRBJ1-2 | TRBV6-5 | TRBD1 | - | TGTGCCAGCCAGGCCTACACAGGGGACCCCATCACCTTC | CASQAYTGDPITF
TRBJ2-5 | TRBV7-7 | - | many | TGTGCCAGCAGCTTAGTCAGGGGACCTCAAGAGACCCAGTACTTC | CASSLVRGPQETQYF
TRBJ1-3 | TRBV4-1 | - | - | TGCGCCAGCAGCCAACTTGGGGAGTCTGGAAACACCATATATTTT | CASSQLGESGNTIYF
TRBJ1-3 | TRBV13 | - | - | TGTGCCAGCAGCATCAGGGGACCGGCAGGAAACACCATATATTTT | CASSIRGPAGNTIYF
TRBJ2-7 | TRBV20-1 | - | - | TGCAGTGCTAGTGTTGTAGCTCCAAGCTCCTACGAGCAGTACTTC | CSASVVAPSSYEQYF
TRBJ1-3 | TRBV25-1 | - | - | TGTGCCAGCAGCAGGTTAAACACCATATATTTT | CASSRLNTIYF
TRBJ1-3 | TRBV7-3 | - | few | TGTGCCAGCAGTCAGGGGCCACCCAGGTCTGGAAACACCATATATTTT | CASSQGPPRSGNTIYF
TRBJ2-2 | TRBV27 | - | - | TGTGCCAGCGGGGACCAGGGGAACCCCACCGGGGAGCTGTTTTTT | CASGDQGNPTGELFF
TRBJ1-1 | TRBV19 | - | - | TGTGCCAGTAGTATCGGCCCGACAGTGAACACTGAAGCTTTCTTT | CASSIGPTVNTEAFF
TRBJ2-7 | TRBV6-5 | - | - | TGTGCCAGCAGTTACTCCGGGGATCCTTCCTACGAGCAGTACTTC | CASSYSGDPSYEQYF
TRBJ1-2 | TRBV7-9 | TRBD1 | - | TGTGCCAGCACCCATAACTCCCAGGGGGCTGGCTATGGCTACACCTTC | CASTHNSQGAGYGYTF
TRBJ2-2 | TRBV18 | TRBD1 | - | TGTGCCAGCTTACAGGGGGCACCGAACACCGGGGAGCTGTTTTTT | CASLQGAPNTGELFF
TRBJ1-2 | TRBV9 | TRBD1 | - | TGTGCCAGCAGCGCCGACGGGACAGCAAGTAATTATGGCTACACCTTC | CASSADGTASNYGYTF
TRBJ1-6 | TRBV30 | - | once | TGTGCCTGGAGTCTACGGTCCTATAATTCACCCCTCCACTTT | CAWSLRSYNSPLHF
TRBJ1-1 | TRBV6-2/TRBV6-3 | - | once | TGTGCCAGCAGTTACGGTGTCAGGCCCAACACTGAAGCTTTCTTT | CASSYGVRPNTEAFF
TRBJ2-1 | TRBV5-1 | TRBD2 | - | TGCGCCAGCAGGTCCAGCGGGGGGGAACCGAATGAGCAGTTCTTC | CASRSSGGEPNEQFF
TRBJ2-2 | TRBV10-3 | TRBD1 | - | TGTGCCACGAGATCCGGGACAGGGGCCCTTGCGAACACCGGGGAGCTGTTTTTT | CATRSGTGALANTGELFF
TRBJ2-7 | TRBV14 | - | - | TGTGCCAGCAGCCAAGTGCGGTTCTACGAGCAGTACTTC | CASSQVRFYEQYF
TRBJ1-2 | TRBV5-6 | - | - | TGTGCCAGCAGCTTGGTGGTAGCTAACTATGGCTACACCTTC | CASSLVVANYGYTF
TRBJ1-6 | TRBV30 | - | - | TGTGCCTGGAACCCCCAGGGTAATTCACCCCTCCACTTT | CAWNPQGNSPLHF
TRBJ1-2 | TRBV10-3 | - | - | TGTGCCATCAGTGAAACCAGAATTATTAAAGGCTACACCTTC | CAISETRIIKGYTF
TRBJ2-7 | TRBV9 | - | - | TGTGCCAGCAGCGTAGGAGGGTCCTACGAGCAGTACTTC | CASSVGGSYEQYF
TRBJ1-1 | TRBV5-5 | TRBD1 | many | TGTGCCAGCAGCTTGCAGACAGGGAGGTTAACTGAAGCTTTCTTT | CASSLQTGRLTEAFF
TRBJ2-3 | TRBV6-2/TRBV6-3 | TRBD2 | - | TGTGCCAGCAGTTCCACTAGCGGCTACTACACAGATACGCAGTATTTT | CASSSTSGYYTDTQYF
TRBJ1-1 | TRBV5-1 | TRBD1 | once | TGCGCCAGCAGCCTTGGGACAGGGGCTCAAAACACTGAAGCTTTCTTT | CASSLGTGAQNTEAFF
TRBJ2-7 | TRBV4-3 | - | - | TGCGCCAGCAGCCAAGACCGACAGTCCCCCTACGAGCAGTACTTC | CASSQDRQSPYEQYF
TRBJ1-5 | TRBV7-2 | - | - | TGTGCCAGCAGCTTAGTTTCGGGGCAGCCCCAGCATTTT | CASSLVSGQPQHF
TRBJ2-7 | TRBV5-1 | TRBD1 | - | TGCGCCAGCAGCTTGGGCCCGGGACAGGGCCCCCCCGGAGAGGACGAGCAGTACTTC | CASSLGPGQGPPGEDEQYF
TRBJ2-3 | TRBV5-6 | - | - | TGTGCCAGCAGCTTGGACAGGGAGCTAGGCACAGATACGCAGTATTTT | CASSLDRELGTDTQYF
TRBJ1-1 | TRBV30 | - | - | TGTGCCTGGATGAGAGGGGGTGAAGCTTTCTTT | CAWMRGGEAFF
TRBJ2-2 | TRBV4-2 | - | once | TGTGCCAGCAGCCAAGCAGCCGCAGGGGACACCGGGGAGCTGTTTTTT | CASSQAAAGDTGELFF
TRBJ1-4 | TRBV18 | TRBD1 | - | TGTGCCAGCTCACCACCGGGGACAGGGTATGAAAAACTGTTTTTT | CASSPPGTGYEKLFF
TRBJ2-7 | TRBV6-6 | TRBD1 | - | TGTGCCAGCAGCCTTAGGACAGGGGCCAGCGAGCAGTACTTC | CASSLRTGASEQYF
TRBJ2-7 | TRBV3-1/TRBV3-2 | - | - | TGTGCCAGCAGCCAAGATTGGGGGCACGTCTCCTACGAGCAGTACTTC | CASSQDWGHVSYEQYF
TRBJ1-4 | TRBV2 | - | - | TGTGCCAGCAGTGTAATCCGGGATGAAAAACTGTTTTTT | CASSVIRDEKLFF
TRBJ1-3 | TRBV7-2 | - | - | TGTGCCAGCAGCACTTCCGGGACTTACTACTCTGGAAACACCATATATTTT | CASSTSGTYYSGNTIYF
TRBJ2-4 | TRBV10-2 | TRBD2 | - | TGCGCCACCGCGGGGAGGGCTGGCAAAAACATTCAGTACTTC | CATAGRAGKNIQYF
TRBJ1-1 | TRBV5-1 | - | once | TGCGCCAGCAGCTTCAAAGAAAGCGGGGTTAACACTGAAGCTTTCTTT | CASSFKESGVNTEAFF
TRBJ1-6 | TRBV19 | - | once | TGTGCCAGTAGTAGTACCGGGGGTGGTCGGGCCCTCCACTTT | CASSSTGGGRALHF
TRBJ1-1 | TRBV28 | - | - | TGTGCCAGCAGCCTCAGACAGCACATCAGCACTGAAGCTTTCTTT | CASSLRQHISTEAFF
TRBJ1-1 | TRBV7-2 | - | - | TGTGCCAGCAGCTTAGACTTGAACACTGAAGCTTTCTTT | CASSLDLNTEAFF
TRBJ1-1 | TRBV14 | - | - | TGTGCCAGCAGTCGTTTGGGGCAGAACACTGAAGCTTTCTTT | CASSRLGQNTEAFF
TRBJ1-1 | TRBV7-2 | - | once | TGTGCCAGCAGCTTAAGTTCCCGGTTAGAAGCTTTCTTT | CASSLSSRLEAFF